These T cell receptor beta chains were read from a single sample in a study of CD8+ T cells in alopecia areata. Using immunoSEQ multiplex PCR, the repertoire was profiled, and TCRdb retains in-frame clones only, with some absent. This repertoire shows some 200,000 clones, about 56% found once; its top ten account for approximately 4.9%. Sequencing was carried out using CD8+ T cells sorted from blood. Receptor source: a human donor in good health. Both conserved end residues are part of each CDR3. D genes are given only for firm matches. Clone size is not always given. Where it is, it says once, few, many or a class for expanded clones.

v_gene	abundance	d_gene	j_gene	CDR3aa	CDR3nt
TRBV9	NA	TRBD2	TRBJ2-5	CASSGGGGLQETQYF	TGTGCCAGCAGCGGAGGCGGGGGGTTACAAGAGACCCAGTACTTC
TRBV2	NA	TRBD1	TRBJ1-2	CASRLGTGLSYGYTF	TGTGCCAGCAGACTTGGGACAGGACTATCCTATGGCTACACCTTC
TRBV5-1	NA	TRBD1	TRBJ2-7	CASSFPGTGGEQYF	TGCGCCAGCAGCTTCCCCGGGACAGGGGGCGAGCAGTACTTC
TRBV4-1	NA	NA	TRBJ1-5	CASSPRVGQPQHF	TGCGCCAGCAGCCCAAGGGTAGGGCAGCCCCAGCATTTT
TRBV7-9	NA	TRBD1	TRBJ2-5	CASSSPDRDQETQYF	TGTGCCAGCAGCTCCCCGGACAGGGACCAAGAGACCCAGTACTTC
TRBV2	NA	TRBD2	TRBJ2-7	CASISGAREQYF	TGTGCCAGCATTAGCGGGGCCAGGGAGCAGTACTTC
TRBV6-5	once	TRBD1	TRBJ1-2	CASSFGTGSYGYTF	TGTGCCAGCAGTTTCGGGACAGGTAGCTATGGCTACACCTTC
TRBV29-1	NA	NA	TRBJ2-7	CSVVGGYEQYF	TGCAGCGTTGTTGGGGGCTACGAGCAGTACTTC
TRBV14	few	NA	TRBJ1-1	CASSLEGGWTEASF	TGTGCCAGCAGCCTCGAGGGCGGATGGACTGAAGCTTCCTTT
TRBV19	few	NA	TRBJ2-5	CASSIDGDQETQYF	TGTGCCAGTAGTATCGACGGGGACCAAGAGACCCAGTACTTC